The source of this T cell receptor beta chain is a study of T cell repertoires in cytomegalovirus infection. TCRdb recomputed calls from the reads with MiXCR, one row per CDR3 protein. The profile shows around 350,000 distinct CDR3 sequences, 15% to 20% of them singletons. Trimming shortened V by 1 base and J by 3 bases, and 16 bases separated the two germline ends. Per germline, CDR1 LNHNV and CDR2 YYDKDF (reference sequence). The CDR3 sequence is 17 residues long. A few counts support this clonotype. The sequenced material came from PBMCs. The genes are TRBV15 and TRBJ2-1; weak D call: TRBD2 (5 bases). The source is a human donor in good health (CMV status not recorded). Some clones in this sample may be carry-over from other donors' samples. The CDR3 loop is CATSRVDRTGLYNEQFF. CDR3 bases: TGTGCCACCAGCAGAGTTGATAGGACTGGCCTCTACAATGAGCAGTTCTTC.